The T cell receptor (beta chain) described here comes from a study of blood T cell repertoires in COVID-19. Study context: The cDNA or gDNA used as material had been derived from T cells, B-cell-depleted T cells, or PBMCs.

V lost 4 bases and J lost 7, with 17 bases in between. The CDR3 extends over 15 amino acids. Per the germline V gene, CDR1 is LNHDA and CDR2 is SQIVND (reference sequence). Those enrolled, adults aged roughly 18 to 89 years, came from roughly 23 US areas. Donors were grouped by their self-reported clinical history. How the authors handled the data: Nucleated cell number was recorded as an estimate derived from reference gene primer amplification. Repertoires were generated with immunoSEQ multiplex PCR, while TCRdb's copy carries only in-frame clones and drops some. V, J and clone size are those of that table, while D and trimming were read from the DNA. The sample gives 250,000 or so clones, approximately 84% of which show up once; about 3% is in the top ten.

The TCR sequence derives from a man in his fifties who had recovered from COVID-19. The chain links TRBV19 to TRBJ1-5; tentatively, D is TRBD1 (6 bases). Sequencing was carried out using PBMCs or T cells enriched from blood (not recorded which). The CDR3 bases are TGTGCCAGTAGTACGACTCGGGGGGCGAGACAGCCCCAGCATTTT. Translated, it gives CASSTTRGARQPQHF.